This is a list of T cell receptor beta chains from one sample in a study of blood T cell repertoires in COVID-19. TCRdb's copy holds only in-frame clones and misses some; the assay was immunoSEQ multiplex PCR. The sample lists nearly 350,000 clones; about 90% were seen once. Sequences were obtained from PBMCs or T cells enriched from blood (not recorded which). These receptors all come from a woman younger than 45 who had recovered from COVID-19. The CDR3 runs from the conserved cysteine through the conserved F or W. D genes are given only for firm matches. A row's size may be missing; if present it is once, few, many or a size class.

size: -; D: -; V: TRBV5-1; J: TRBJ1-1; CDR3: CASSLGGNTEAFF; DNA: TGCGCCAGCAGCCTCGGCGGAAACACTGAAGCTTTCTTT
size: -; D: TRBD1; V: TRBV18; J: TRBJ2-7; CDR3: CASSPPRTGAGVNEQYF; DNA: TGTGCCAGCTCACCACCGCGGACAGGGGCCGGGGTGAACGAGCAGTACTTC
size: -; D: -; V: TRBV4-1; J: TRBJ1-3; CDR3: CASSQTGAGNTIYF; DNA: TGCGCCAGCAGCCAGACAGGAGCAGGAAACACCATATATTTT
size: -; D: TRBD1; V: TRBV14; J: TRBJ1-2; CDR3: CASSQGKGAIYGYTF; DNA: TGTGCCAGCAGCCAAGGAAAGGGGGCGATCTATGGCTACACCTTC
size: -; D: -; V: TRBV30; J: TRBJ1-3; CDR3: CAWSVRQAYSGNTIYF; DNA: TGTGCCTGGAGTGTACGACAGGCCTACTCTGGAAACACCATATATTTT
size: -; D: TRBD2; V: TRBV18; J: TRBJ2-5; CDR3: CASSPLAGGLQETQYF; DNA: TGTGCCAGCTCACCTTTAGCGGGGGGCCTCCAAGAGACCCAGTACTTC
size: few; D: -; V: TRBV7-2; J: TRBJ1-1; CDR3: CASSLGQFNTEAFF; DNA: TGTGCCAGCAGCTTAGGTCAGTTTAACACTGAAGCTTTCTTT
size: few; D: -; V: TRBV5-4; J: TRBJ2-3; CDR3: CASSPGARSTDTQYF; DNA: TGTGCCAGCAGCCCCGGAGCGAGGAGCACAGATACGCAGTATTTT
size: -; D: -; V: TRBV4-2; J: TRBJ1-5; CDR3: CASSQDTANSNQPQHF; DNA: TGTGCCAGCAGCCAAGACACAGCTAATAGCAATCAGCCCCAGCATTTT
size: -; D: -; V: TRBV19; J: TRBJ1-2; CDR3: CASSFDRGVVGYTF; DNA: TGTGCCAGTAGTTTTGACCGTGGAGTTGTTGGCTACACCTTC
size: -; D: -; V: TRBV19; J: TRBJ2-4; CDR3: CASSGESGKLAKNIQYF; DNA: TGTGCCAGTAGTGGGGAATCGGGGAAACTAGCCAAAAACATTCAGTACTTC